A selection of T cell receptor beta chains follows, all from one sample in a study of early T cells in non-severe SARS-CoV-2 infection. TCRdb itself ran the 5' RACE reads through MiXCR, one entry per CDR3 protein. Here the sample spans some 45,000 distinct CDR3 sequences, more than 6.5% being singletons. The sample was whole blood. The source is an adult who was a healthcare worker with PCR-confirmed SARS-CoV-2 infection or an uninfected control (not recorded which). CDR3s include the opening cysteine and the closing phenylalanine or tryptophan. The D gene is left open where the match is weak. Size values are once, few and many counts, or a class for expanded clones, and some rows have none.

d_gene	abundance	j_gene	v_gene	CDR3aa	CDR3nt
TRBD1	few	TRBJ1-1	TRBV3-1	CASSQGQGQGGNTEAFF	TGTGCCAGCAGCCAAGGCCAAGGACAGGGCGGGAACACTGAAGCTTTCTTT
.	.	TRBJ2-5	TRBV29-1	CSAEGGSPETQYF	TGCAGCGCCGAGGGGGGGAGCCCAGAGACCCAGTACTTC
.	few	TRBJ2-7	TRBV12-3/TRBV12-4	CASRAPTGRYEQYF	TGTGCCAGTAGAGCCCCAACAGGACGCTACGAGCAGTACTTC
.	many	TRBJ2-7	TRBV28	CASSYAYDGYEQYF	TGTGCCAGCAGTTATGCCTACGATGGGTACGAGCAGTACTTC
.	many	TRBJ2-7	TRBV11-1	CASSLARGIASYEQYF	TGTGCCAGCAGCTTAGCGAGGGGGATCGCCTCCTACGAGCAGTACTTC
TRBD1	few	TRBJ2-7	TRBV5-1	CASSLSDRGHEQYF	TGCGCCAGCAGCTTGAGTGACAGGGGGCACGAGCAGTACTTC
TRBD2	many	TRBJ2-3	TRBV20-1	CSARWTSGGTDTQYF	TGCAGTGCTAGATGGACTAGCGGGGGCACAGATACGCAGTATTTT
.	few	TRBJ1-5	TRBV21-1	CASSKVSYIPGNQPQHF	TGTGCCAGCAGCAAAGTGTCTTACATACCGGGTAATCAGCCCCAGCATTTT
TRBD2	few	TRBJ2-1	TRBV7-2	CASRPIAGSLNEQFF	TGTGCCAGCAGACCTATAGCGGGGTCTCTCAATGAGCAGTTCTTC
.	.	TRBJ2-3	TRBV3-1	CASSQGRGETDTQYF	TGTGCCAGCAGCCAAGGGAGAGGGGAGACAGATACGCAGTATTTT
.	.	TRBJ2-1	TRBV28	CASTPPLGWGGEFF	TGTGCCAGCACCCCTCCCTTAGGATGGGGGGGCGAGTTCTTC
TRBD2	few	TRBJ2-5	TRBV20-1	CSAREAGRVETQYF	TGCAGTGCTAGAGAGGCAGGGAGGGTGGAGACCCAGTACTTC
.	.	TRBJ2-6	TRBV7-3	CASSSTALGANVLTF	TGTGCCAGCAGCTCAACGGCGTTGGGGGCCAACGTCCTGACTTTC
.	many	TRBJ2-3	TRBV28	CASRQTPGGDTQYF	TGTGCCAGCAGACAAACCCCCGGGGGAGATACGCAGTATTTT
TRBD1	many	TRBJ1-1	TRBV29-1	CSVLRDRTDLSEAFF	TGCAGCGTACTGAGGGACAGAACCGATCTCTCAGAAGCTTTCTTT
TRBD2	many	TRBJ2-5	TRBV4-2	CASSRRFGLAGDEETQYF	TGTGCCAGCAGCCGACGTTTCGGACTAGCGGGAGACGAAGAGACCCAGTACTTC
TRBD1	.	TRBJ2-5	TRBV3-1	CASSHSTGGPFKETQYF	TGTGCCAGCAGCCATTCTACAGGGGGACCCTTCAAAGAGACCCAGTACTTC
.	.	TRBJ2-1	TRBV29-1	CSVAGLQVSGEQFF	TGCAGCGTTGCAGGACTTCAAGTGTCGGGTGAGCAGTTCTTC
.	few	TRBJ2-3	TRBV28	CASSFRGRLDRDTQYF	TGTGCCAGCAGTTTTCGGGGACGGCTAGACCGAGATACGCAGTATTTT
.	many	TRBJ1-1	TRBV4-2	CASSRDLRGAVNTEAFF	TGTGCCAGCAGCCGTGATTTGAGAGGGGCGGTCAACACTGAAGCTTTCTTT
.	.	TRBJ2-1	TRBV12-3/TRBV12-4	CASRRTGRNEQFF	TGTGCCAGTAGAAGAACGGGGCGAAATGAGCAGTTCTTC
TRBD1	.	TRBJ2-7	TRBV5-6	CASSSYRIGTGGAWQYF	TGTGCCAGCAGCTCCTACAGAATTGGGACAGGGGGCGCCTGGCAGTACTTC
TRBD2	.	TRBJ2-7	TRBV28	CASSILAGNRNEQYF	TGTGCCAGCAGCATACTAGCGGGGAATAGAAACGAGCAGTACTTC
.	.	TRBJ2-2	TRBV7-9	CASSLASSTGELFF	TGTGCCAGCAGCTTAGCCTCGAGCACCGGGGAGCTGTTTTTT
.	few	TRBJ2-2	TRBV15	CATRALDRILAGELFF	TGTGCCACCCGTGCGCTGGACAGAATTTTGGCCGGGGAGCTGTTTTTT
TRBD1	.	TRBJ2-3	TRBV29-1	CSVAGDRGTDTQYF	TGCAGCGTTGCCGGGGACAGGGGGACAGATACGCAGTATTTT
TRBD2	.	TRBJ2-1	TRBV7-2	CASSSTSGGANEQFF	TGTGCCAGCAGCTCGACTAGCGGGGGGGCAAATGAGCAGTTCTTC
TRBD2	many	TRBJ2-1	TRBV7-3	CASSLNPSGVNEQFF	TGTGCCAGCAGCTTAAATCCTAGCGGGGTCAATGAGCAGTTCTTC
TRBD2	few	TRBJ2-4	TRBV7-9	CASSLVSGGLFGKNIQYF	TGTGCCAGCAGCTTAGTTAGCGGGGGACTCTTCGGCAAAAACATTCAGTACTTC
.	few	TRBJ2-5	TRBV6-1	CASSEASLDPETQYF	TGTGCCAGCAGTGAAGCGAGTCTCGACCCCGAGACCCAGTACTTC
.	many	TRBJ1-6	TRBV12-3/TRBV12-4	CASSFSGALSPLHF	TGTGCCAGCAGTTTTTCAGGGGCGTTATCACCCCTCCACTTT
.	.	TRBJ1-1	TRBV12-3/TRBV12-4	CASTQQANTEAFF	TGTGCCAGCACACAACAGGCAAACACTGAAGCTTTCTTT
.	.	TRBJ2-7	TRBV10-2	CASSESSYEQYF	TGCGCCAGCAGTGAGAGCTCCTACGAGCAGTACTTC